This section outlines one TCR beta chain sequence together with its context. These data come from a study of Ad26.COV2.S vaccination and SARS-CoV-2 variants. Sequencing was performed with immunoSEQ multiplex PCR; in TCRdb, only in-frame clones are kept and a portion is missing. The sample includes 350,000 to 550,000 clones, roughly nine tenths of them seen just once. Treatment of the sample: 15 to 20 received Ad26.COV2.S at low or high dose, single or two shots; 5 received placebo; per-sample allocation not given. Following the first vaccine or placebo injection, samples were taken on day 63. CDR1 is MNHEY, CDR2 SVGAGI, per germline. Trimming cost V 4 bases and J 8 bases, with 14 bases left between them. The CDR3 extends over 13 amino acids.

The V and J genes are TRBV6-5 and TRBJ1-1; D uncertain. Sequencing used peripheral blood, obtained in a trial of Ad26.COV2.S vaccine versus placebo. The sequence came from a person between 18 and 59 years old who received the Ad26.COV2.S COVID-19 vaccine or a placebo. CDR3 amino acids: CASSFHLSSEAFF. Written as DNA, the CDR3 is TGTGCCAGCAGTTTTCACTTATCATCCGAAGCTTTCTTT.